The 27 T cell receptor beta chains given below trace back to one sample, sequenced in a study of Graves' ophthalmopathy and Graves' hyperthyroidism. Beta-chain TCR CDR3 regions were amplified from RNA transcripts. In the first round, RT-PCR was carried out with HTBI primers, and a multiplex PCR formed the second round. One entry per CDR3 protein, called by TCRdb with MiXCR from the multiplex PCR reads. Among about 220,000 distinct CDR3 sequences listed, around a fifth were seen once. What was sequenced was peripheral blood. Source of these receptors: a woman aged 45-65 years with Graves' ophthalmopathy.

This clonotype was seen ten or more times. The J gene is TRBJ2-5, the V gene TRBV28; D may be TRBD1 (5 bases). V dropped 7 bases and J dropped 2 bases, with 14 bases sitting between them. The CDR3 is 14 amino acids. Per germline, CDR1 MDHEN and CDR2 SYDVKM. The CDR3 sequence is CASILGPGQETQYF. CDR3 bases: TGTGCCAGCATCTTGGGGCCAGGGCAAGAGACCCAGTACTTC.

The gene calls are TRBV28 and TRBJ2-7; 10 bases fit TRBD1. This CDR3 has 12 residues. Looked up from germline, CDR1 is MDHEN and CDR2 is SYDVKM. V gave up 7 bases and J gave up 5 bases; unmatched junction bases: 2. CDR3 nucleotides: TGTGCCAGCAAGGACAGGGGGAACGAGCAGTACTTC. Encoded protein: CASKDRGNEQYF.

This clonotype showed up many times. This chain links TRBV30 with TRBJ1-2, with a possible D match to TRBD1 (5 bases). The CDR3 is 13 amino acids. Germline CDR1 reads GTSNPN; CDR2 reads SVGIG (reference sequence). Between the trimmed V and J ends, which lost 0 bases and 6 bases, there was a span of 11 bases. The CDR3 spells CAWSVEGRNGYTF. DNA for the CDR3: TGTGCCTGGAGTGTAGAGGGGAGGAATGGCTACACCTTC. Full variable domain (missing parts from reference TRBV30 and TRBJ1-2): SQTIHQWPATLVQPVGSPLSLECTVEGTSNPNLYWYRQAAGRGLQLLFYSVGIGQISSEVPQNLSASRPQDRQFILSSKKLLLSDSGFYLCAWSVEGRNGYTFGSGTRLTVV.

This clonotype was detected ten times or more. V and J are TRBV27 and TRBJ1-1; no firm D call. V was trimmed by 5 bases and J by 3 bases, leaving 16 bases between them. The CDR3 loop spans 15 amino acids. Per the germline V gene, CDR1 is MNHEY and CDR2 is SMNVEV (reference sequence). CDR3 coding DNA: TGTGCCAGCAGTCCTCGGGTCTTCGGGGACACTGAAGCTTTCTTT. Translating gives CASSPRVFGDTEAFF.

The table lists this clonotype with many counts. The V gene is TRBV6-1, the J gene TRBJ2-6, with D perhaps TRBD1 or TRBD2 (5 bases each). Trimming cost V 2 bases and J 0 bases, with 8 bases left between them. This CDR3 comprises 16 residues. The germline CDR1 and CDR2 sequences are MNHNS and SASEGT. This chain's CDR3 is CASSEWGSSGANVLTF. CDR3 nucleotides: TGTGCCAGCAGTGAATGGGGGAGCTCTGGGGCCAACGTCCTGACTTTC.

There are many counts of this clonotype. At one end the junction does not follow the germline gene, possibly because of a read error. The J gene is TRBJ1-2, the V gene TRBV5-1; D is unresolved. Germline V CDR1 and CDR2: SGHRS, YFSETQ. This CDR3 contains 13 residues. The CDR3 loop is CASSLEGNYGYTF. DNA for the CDR3: TGTGCCAGCAGTTTAGAGGGAAACTATGGCTACACCTTC. The entire variable domain, with the rest obtained from reference TRBV5-1 and TRBJ1-2, is as follows: KAGVTQTPRYLIKTRGQQVTLSCSPISGHRSVSWYQQTPGQGLQFLFEYFSETQRNKGNFPGRFSGRQFSNSRSEMNVSTLELGDSALYLCASSLEGNYGYTFGSGTRLTVV.

This clonotype was picked up a small number of times. The rearrangement uses TRBV4-2 and TRBJ1-1, with D perhaps matching TRBD1 (5 bases). Trimming pared 7 bases from V and 10 bases from J, leaving 16 bases between. This CDR3 contains 12 residues. Germline CDR1 reads LGHNA; CDR2 reads YNFKEQ. CDR3 bases: TGTGCCAGCAACCGGGGGGAGGGCGGAGCTTTCTTT. As protein: CASNRGEGGAFF.

This clonotype was seen at least ten times. The V and J genes are TRBV5-1 and TRBJ1-1; a weak D match, TRBD1 (5 bases). Trimming removed 3 bases from V and 7 bases from J, with 16 bases in between. Germline V gene lookup returns CDR1 SGHRS and CDR2 YFSETQ. There are 14 residues in the CDR3. CDR3 sequence: CASSSKGPSFEAFF. The CDR3 coding sequence is TGCGCCAGCAGCTCGAAGGGACCCTCTTTTGAAGCTTTCTTT.

The chain combines TRBV11-2 with TRBJ2-5, with 7 bases fitting TRBD2. This CDR3 contains 14 residues. Germline V gives CDR1 SGHAT, CDR2 FQNNGV. V dropped 3 bases and J dropped 5; count of bases not matched to a gene: 6. CDR3 sequence: CASSFSAGEETQYF. The CDR3 DNA reads TGTGCCAGCAGCTTTAGTGCGGGGGAGGAGACCCAGTACTTC.

This clonotype was counted once. The chain couples TRBV2 to TRBJ1-5; D not resolved. Per the germline V gene, CDR1 is SNHLY and CDR2 is FYNNEI. The CDR3 is 16 residues long. Between the trimmed V and J ends, which lost 2 bases and 0 bases, there was a span of 11 bases. The CDR3 bases are TGTGCCAGCAGTGAATTGGACGGACGTAGCAATCAGCCCCAGCATTTT. It translates to CASSELDGRSNQPQHF.

This clonotype appeared a few times. This sequence joins TRBV6-1 and TRBJ2-5; 10 nucleotides match TRBD1. Trimming removed 5 bases from V and 5 bases from J; junction bases left unmatched: 5. The CDR3 is made up of 14 amino acids. Germline V lookup: CDR1 MNHNS, CDR2 SASEGT. The DNA for the CDR3 is TGTGCCAGCAGTAAGGGACAGGGGACGGAGACCCAGTACTTC. This translates into CASSKGQGTETQYF.

This clonotype was seen many times. Written as DNA, the CDR3 is TGTGCCAGCAGCTATCGGGACCCGCGGGACACTGAAGCTTTCTTT. This gives the protein CASSYRDPRDTEAFF. This chain joins TRBV6-5 and TRBJ1-1; a weak D match, TRBD1 (5 bases). Germline assignment: CDR1 MNHEY and CDR2 SVGAGI. V lost 6 bases and J lost 3, with 17 bases in between. The CDR3 extends over 15 amino acids.

This clonotype was seen many times. This chain links TRBV29-1 with TRBJ2-5; D tentatively reads TRBD1 or TRBD2 (5 bases each). Between the trimmed V and J ends, which lost 7 bases and 8 bases, there was a span of 20 bases. The length of the CDR3 is 13 residues. Germline V gene data show CDR1 as SQVTM and CDR2 as ANQGSEA. This CDR3 is CSATGTEWGTQYF. The CDR3 region has the DNA TGCAGCGCCACCGGGACCGAATGGGGTACCCAGTACTTC.

This clonotype appeared many times. The CDR3 spells CASRRGWNGNQPQHF. The CDR3 coding sequence is TGTGCCAGCAGGAGGGGCTGGAACGGCAATCAGCCCCAGCATTTT. V usage is TRBV12-3 or TRBV12-4 and J usage is TRBJ1-5, with D tentatively TRBD1 (5 bases). CDR3 size: 15 residues. The V end lost 6 bases, the J end lost 2 bases, and 14 bases lay between the germline ends.

This clonotype has only a few counts. This chain uses TRBV7-8 with TRBJ2-7; 8 bases map to TRBD2. The CDR3 is 17 residues long. Germline CDR1 reads SGHVS; CDR2 reads FQNEAQ. V lost 0 bases to trimming and J lost 2 bases; unmatched junction nucleotides: 9. The CDR3 DNA follows: TGTGCCAGCAGCTTAGCGCCTACTAGCGGCCCTCCCTACGAGCAGTACTTC. Translating gives CASSLAPTSGPPYEQYF.

This clonotype was counted at least ten times. The V and J genes are TRBV10-3 and TRBJ1-2, with D perhaps matching TRBD1 (6 bases). Germline assignment: CDR1 ENHRY and CDR2 SYGVKD. CDR3 length: 13 residues. V lost 7 bases and J lost 6, with 15 bases in between. The CDR3 sequence is CAIKGQQQDGYTF. The DNA of the CDR3 is TGTGCCATCAAAGGACAGCAACAGGATGGCTACACCTTC.

The chain couples TRBV5-1 to TRBJ1-1; perhaps TRBD1 as D (6 bases). This CDR3 spans 15 amino acids. The V end was cut by 3 bases, the J end by 1 base, with 13 bases between. Germline values: CDR1 SGHRS, CDR2 YFSETQ. This CDR3 is CASSSEGRGNTEAFF. The CDR3 DNA reads TGCGCCAGCAGCTCTGAAGGCAGGGGGAACACTGAAGCTTTCTTT.

This clonotype was found many times. The V gene is TRBV27, the J gene TRBJ2-5; 8 bases fit TRBD1. From germline, CDR1 is MNHEY and CDR2 SMNVEV (reference sequence). The CDR3 has 14 amino acids. Germline trimming cut 7 bases from V and 5 bases from J; bases unmatched to any gene: 9. The DNA of the CDR3 is TGTGCCAGCAACGGACAGGGTATAGGGGAGACCCAGTACTTC. Protein: CASNGQGIGETQYF.

This chain links TRBV11-2 with TRBJ1-6, with 7 bases lining up with TRBD1. Unmatched junction bases numbered 4, after V lost 3 bases and J lost 8 bases. Germline lookup yields CDR1 SGHAT and CDR2 FQNNGV. The CDR3 contains 14 residues. The DNA for the CDR3 is TGTGCCAGCAGCTTTGGACAGGAGTATTCACCCCTCCACTTT. This translates into CASSFGQEYSPLHF.

This clonotype occurred many times. The chain employs TRBV7-9 and TRBJ1-2, with a tentative D call TRBD1 (6 bases). This CDR3 comprises 15 residues. CDR1 and CDR2 (germline): SEHNR, FQNEAQ (reference sequence). V gave up 2 bases and J gave up 6 bases, with 16 bases separating them. In DNA form, the CDR3 reads TGTGCCAGCAGCTTAAAACAGGGAACGCTTGATGGCTACACCTTC. Amino acid sequence: CASSLKQGTLDGYTF.

This clonotype was seen at least ten times. This chain links TRBV10-1 with TRBJ2-5, with D uncertain. From germline, CDR1 is WNHNN and CDR2 SYGVQD (reference sequence). This CDR3 comprises 13 residues. V gave up 7 bases and J gave up 2 bases, with 11 bases separating them. The CDR3 here is CASIVLIQETQYF. The DNA of the CDR3 is TGCGCCAGCATCGTTCTCATTCAAGAGACCCAGTACTTC.

There are many counts of this clonotype. CDR3 region: CSARDLVAGAAYEQYF. CDR3 nucleotide sequence: TGCAGTGCTAGAGATCTTGTAGCGGGAGCGGCCTACGAGCAGTACTTC. The chain employs TRBV20-1 and TRBJ2-7; 9 positions match TRBD2. The CDR3 sequence is 16 residues long. Germline V gives CDR1 DFQATT, CDR2 SNEGSKA (reference sequence). V was clipped by 0 bases and J by 2 bases; unmatched bases: 8.

This clonotype showed up many times. The V gene is TRBV20-1, the J gene TRBJ2-7, with D possibly being TRBD1 or TRBD2 (6 bases each). Trimming left V 5 bases short and J 6 bases short, with 11 bases between. The V gene's germline CDR1 is DFQATT and CDR2 SNEGSKA (reference sequence). CDR3 length: 11 residues. The CDR3 reads CSAYGGLEQYF. The CDR3 DNA reads TGCAGTGCTTACGGGGGCCTCGAGCAGTACTTC.

The rearrangement joins TRBV5-4 to TRBJ2-5; D is perhaps TRBD2 (6 bases). This CDR3 contains 13 residues. The germline V gene encodes CDR1 SGHNT and CDR2 YYREEE (reference sequence). The V end was cut by 0 bases, the J end by 4 bases, with 7 bases between. The CDR3 sequence is CASSLDGRETQYF. The DNA for the CDR3 is TGTGCCAGCAGCTTGGACGGGAGAGAGACCCAGTACTTC.

In its sample, this clonotype was seen many times. This chain links TRBV20-1 with TRBJ2-7, with D unresolved. This CDR3 contains 15 residues. From germline, CDR1 is DFQATT and CDR2 SNEGSKA (reference sequence). V gave up 0 bases and J gave up 3 bases, with 15 bases separating them. The CDR3 DNA sequence: TGCAGTGCTAGAGATATTCGCTTGGTCAGCTACGAGCAGTACTTC. This sequence encodes CSARDIRLVSYEQYF.

This clonotype was found many times. In DNA form, the CDR3 reads TGTGCCAGCAGCGGACAACAGGAGAACACTGAAGCTTTCTTT. Protein: CASSGQQENTEAFF. V gene TRBV13 combines with J gene TRBJ1-1, with D possibly matching TRBD1 (5 bases). This CDR3 is 14 amino acids long. CDR1 and CDR2 from the germline V gene are PRHDT and FYEKMQ (reference sequence). V lost 5 bases and J lost 1, with 11 bases in between.

The table lists this clonotype with a few counts. Here the CDR3 reads CASSLQGAETQYF. The DNA of the CDR3 is TGTGCCAGCAGCTTACAGGGAGCAGAGACCCAGTACTTC. The rearrangement joins TRBV12-3 or TRBV12-4 to TRBJ2-5; a possible D gene is TRBD1 (6 bases). Trimming removed 6 bases at V and 4 bases at J, with 12 bases between. The CDR3 covers 13 residues.